This T cell receptor (beta chain) originates from a study of shared clonotypes between healthy human individuals. Study-wide points: In contrast to clonotypes shared by all four donors, non-shared clonotypes had lower generation probabilities.

CDR1 and CDR2 from the germline V gene are MNHEY and SVGAGI. The V end lost 2 bases, the J end lost 3 bases, and 8 bases lay between the germline ends. The CDR3 totals 14 residues. About this clone itself: Its antigen is not known.

Method: immunoSEQ multiplex PCR; TCRdb's copy keeps in-frame clones and lacks some. Of some 2.1 million clones in the sample, 93% were seen once. Naive CD8 cells, CD45RO-negative and positively selected for CCR7, excluded terminally differentiated effector memory CD45RA+ cells. V gene TRBV6-5 combines with J gene TRBJ2-1, with D unresolved. The receptor's source is a man aged 18 to 29 in good health. Some clones in this sample may be carry-over from other donors' samples. The sequencing input was naive CD8+ T cells from PBMCs. The CDR3 sequence: CASSYGNVYNEQFF. CDR3 DNA sequence: TGTGCCAGCAGTTACGGGAATGTCTACAATGAGCAGTTCTTC.